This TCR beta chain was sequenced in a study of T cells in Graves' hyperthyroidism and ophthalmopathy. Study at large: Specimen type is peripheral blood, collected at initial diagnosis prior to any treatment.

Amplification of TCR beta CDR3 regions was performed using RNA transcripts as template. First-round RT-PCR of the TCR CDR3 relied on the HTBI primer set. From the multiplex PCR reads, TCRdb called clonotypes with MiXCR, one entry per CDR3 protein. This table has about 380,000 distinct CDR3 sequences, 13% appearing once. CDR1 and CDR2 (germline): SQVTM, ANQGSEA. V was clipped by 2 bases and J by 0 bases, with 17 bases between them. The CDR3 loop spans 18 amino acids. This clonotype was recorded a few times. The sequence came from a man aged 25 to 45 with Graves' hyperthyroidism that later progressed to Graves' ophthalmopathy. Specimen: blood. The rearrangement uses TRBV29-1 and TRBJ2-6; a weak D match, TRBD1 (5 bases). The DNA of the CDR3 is TGCAGCGTTGAATTAGTTTGGAGAGGACACTCTGGGGCCAACGTCCTGACTTTC. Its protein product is CSVELVWRGHSGANVLTF. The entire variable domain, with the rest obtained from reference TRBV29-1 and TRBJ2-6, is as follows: SAVISQKPSRDICQRGTSLTIQCQVDSQVTMMFWYRQQPGQSLTLIATANQGSEATYESGFVIDKFPISRPNLTFSTLTVSNMSPEDSSIYLCSVELVWRGHSGANVLTFGAGSRLTVL.